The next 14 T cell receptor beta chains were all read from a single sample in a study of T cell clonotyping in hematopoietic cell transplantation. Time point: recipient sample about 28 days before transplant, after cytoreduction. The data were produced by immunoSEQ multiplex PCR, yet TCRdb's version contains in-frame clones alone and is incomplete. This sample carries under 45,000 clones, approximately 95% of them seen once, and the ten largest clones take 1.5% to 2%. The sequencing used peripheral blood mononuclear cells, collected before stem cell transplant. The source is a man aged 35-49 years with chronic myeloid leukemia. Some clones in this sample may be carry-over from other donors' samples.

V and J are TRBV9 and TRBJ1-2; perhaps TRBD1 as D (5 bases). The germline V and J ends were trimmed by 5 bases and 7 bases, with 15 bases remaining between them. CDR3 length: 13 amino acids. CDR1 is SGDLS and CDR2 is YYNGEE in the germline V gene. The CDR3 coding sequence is TGTGCCAGCAGGAGAGGGAGGGGCTCTGGCTACACCTTC. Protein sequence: CASRRGRGSGYTF.

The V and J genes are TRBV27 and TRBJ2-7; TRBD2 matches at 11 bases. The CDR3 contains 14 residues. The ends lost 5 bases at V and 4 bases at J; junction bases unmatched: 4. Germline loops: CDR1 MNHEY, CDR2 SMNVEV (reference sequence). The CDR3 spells CASSPGLAVYEQYF. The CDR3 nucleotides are TGTGCCAGCAGTCCGGGACTAGCGGTATACGAGCAGTACTTC.

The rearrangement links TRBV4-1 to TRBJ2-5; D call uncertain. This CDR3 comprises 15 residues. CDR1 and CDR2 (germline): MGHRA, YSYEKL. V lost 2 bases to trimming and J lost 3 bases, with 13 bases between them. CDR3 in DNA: TGCGCCAGCAGCCAAATGAGTCTTGGGAAAGAGACCCAGTACTTC. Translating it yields CASSQMSLGKETQYF.

CDR3 sequence (DNA): TGTGCCAGCAGCAAGCAGGGGGCGACCAAAAACATTCAGTACTTC. This encodes CASSKQGATKNIQYF. The chain recombines TRBV21-1 with TRBJ2-4; the D call in the table, TRBD1, was not verified against the DNA. TRBV21-1 is reported as a pseudogene. The CDR3 covers 15 residues.

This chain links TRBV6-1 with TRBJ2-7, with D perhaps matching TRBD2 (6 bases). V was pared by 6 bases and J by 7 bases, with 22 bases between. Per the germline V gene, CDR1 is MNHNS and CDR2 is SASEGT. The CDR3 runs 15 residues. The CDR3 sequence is CASRLRDFPFREQYF. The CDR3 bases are TGTGCCAGCAGACTCCGGGACTTTCCGTTTCGGGAGCAGTACTTC.

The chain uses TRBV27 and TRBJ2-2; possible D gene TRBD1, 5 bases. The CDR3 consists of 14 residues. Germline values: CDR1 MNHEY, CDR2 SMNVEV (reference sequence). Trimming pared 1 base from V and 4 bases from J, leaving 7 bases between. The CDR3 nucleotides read TGTGCCAGCAGTTTATGGGGCGTCACCGGGGAGCTGTTTTTT. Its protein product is CASSLWGVTGELFF.

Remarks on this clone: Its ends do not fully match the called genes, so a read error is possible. The CDR3 nucleotides read TGTGCCAGCAGCTTAGGCTCCGACAATGAGCAGTTCTTC. Its protein is CASSLGSDNEQFF. The chain couples TRBV7-9 to TRBJ2-1; no definite D call. The CDR3 spans 13 residues. Germline assignment: CDR1 SEHNR and CDR2 FQNEAQ (reference sequence).

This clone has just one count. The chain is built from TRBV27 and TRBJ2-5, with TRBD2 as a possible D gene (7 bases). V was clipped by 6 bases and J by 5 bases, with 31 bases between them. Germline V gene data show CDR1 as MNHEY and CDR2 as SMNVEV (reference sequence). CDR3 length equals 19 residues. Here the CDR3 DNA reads TGTGCCAGCAGGACTGACAGGAGGGTATGTCGGGGGGTGCGGGAGACCCAGTACTTC. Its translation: CASRTDRRVCRGVRETQYF.

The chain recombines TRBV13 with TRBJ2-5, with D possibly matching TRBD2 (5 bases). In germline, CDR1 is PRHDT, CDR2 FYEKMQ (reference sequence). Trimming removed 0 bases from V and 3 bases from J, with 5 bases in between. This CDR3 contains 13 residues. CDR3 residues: CASSLGGEETQYF. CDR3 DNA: TGTGCCAGCAGCTTAGGGGGAGAAGAGACCCAGTACTTC.

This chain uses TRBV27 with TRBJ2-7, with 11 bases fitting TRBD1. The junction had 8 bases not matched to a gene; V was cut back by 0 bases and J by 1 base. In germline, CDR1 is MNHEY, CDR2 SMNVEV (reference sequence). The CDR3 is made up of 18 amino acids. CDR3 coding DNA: TGTGCCAGCAGTTTATCTAGGACAGGGGGCTCCCATTCCTACGAGCAGTACTTC. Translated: CASSLSRTGGSHSYEQYF.

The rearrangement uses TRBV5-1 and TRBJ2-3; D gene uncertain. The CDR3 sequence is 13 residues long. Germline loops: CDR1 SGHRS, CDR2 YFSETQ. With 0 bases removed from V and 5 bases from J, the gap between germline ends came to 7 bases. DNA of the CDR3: TGCGCCAGCAGCTTGGCGTACAGAGATACGCAGTATTTT. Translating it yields CASSLAYRDTQYF.

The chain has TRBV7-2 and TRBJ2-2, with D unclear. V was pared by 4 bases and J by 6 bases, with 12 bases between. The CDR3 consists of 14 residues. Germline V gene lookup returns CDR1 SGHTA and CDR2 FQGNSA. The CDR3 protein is CASSSGTRAGELFF. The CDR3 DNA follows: TGTGCCAGCAGCTCCGGAACACGGGCCGGGGAGCTGTTTTTT. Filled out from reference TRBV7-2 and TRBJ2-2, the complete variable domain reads GAGVSQSPSNKVTEKGKDVELRCDPISGHTALYWYRQSLGQGLEFLIYFQGNSAPDKSGLPSDRFSAERTGGSVSTLTIQRTQQEDSAVYLCASSSGTRAGELFFGEGSRLTVL.

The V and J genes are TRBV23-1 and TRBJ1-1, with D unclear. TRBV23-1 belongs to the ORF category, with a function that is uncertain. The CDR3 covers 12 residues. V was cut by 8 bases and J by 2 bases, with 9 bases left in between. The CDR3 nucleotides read TGCGCCAGCCCGTCAGCCAACACTGAAGCTTTCTTT. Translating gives CASPSANTEAFF.

The CDR3 protein is CASSLGDYGYTF. The CDR3 DNA follows: TGTGCCAGCAGTTTAGGCGACTATGGCTACACCTTC. The chain links TRBV28 to TRBJ1-2; D unclear. CDR1 and CDR2 (germline): MDHEN, SYDVKM. Trimming took 2 bases from V and 3 from J, leaving 4 bases between them. The CDR3 is 12 amino acids.